This is a list of T cell receptor beta chains from one sample in a study of OX40 agonist ivuxolimab in advanced cancers. Using immunoSEQ multiplex PCR, the repertoire was profiled, and TCRdb retains in-frame clones only, with some absent. The sample contains around 35,000 clones, about 81% of which appear only once. The input for sequencing was CD4+ or CD8+ T cells sorted from blood, taken in a trial of the OX40 agonist ivuxolimab. The receptors derive from an adult with an advanced solid tumor such as melanoma, head and neck, liver or kidney cancer. The CDR3 runs from the conserved cysteine through the conserved F or W. The D gene is left open where the match is weak. Size is omitted from some rows. Given values are once, few, many or a class for expanded clones.

j_call,d_call,v_call,clone_size,cdr3_nt,cdr3_aa
TRBJ2-5,TRBD2,TRBV2,-,TGTGCCAGCAGTTCCCGGGTGACACGGACTAGCGGGTTCCAAGAGACCCAGTACTTC,CASSSRVTRTSGFQETQYF
TRBJ2-1,TRBD2,TRBV7-9,-,TGTGCCAGCAGCTTCTCTTTGCGGGGGGCGAGCTCCTACAATGAGCAGTTCTTC,CASSFSLRGASSYNEQFF
TRBJ2-7,-,TRBV16,-,TGTGCCAGCAGCCCCCTCTTAGTTACTGGATCCCACGAGCAGTACTTC,CASSPLLVTGSHEQYF
TRBJ2-1,-,TRBV30,-,TGTGCCTGGAGTGTAAAGCGGACGCTATACAATGAGCAGTTCTTC,CAWSVKRTLYNEQFF
TRBJ2-3,TRBD2,TRBV19,-,TGTGCCAGTAGTATAGATGGCGATAGCGGGACCAGGGATACGCAGTATTTT,CASSIDGDSGTRDTQYF
TRBJ2-1,-,TRBV16,-,TGTGCCAGCAGCCGGGACTCCAATGAGCAGTTCTTC,CASSRDSNEQFF
TRBJ1-2,-,TRBV28,-,TGTGCCACGTATGGTCCCGGGACGTCTAACTATGGCTACACCTTC,CATYGPGTSNYGYTF
TRBJ2-5,-,TRBV7-9,-,TGTGCCAGCAGCTTGAGGGGTCTCGGCCGGGAGACCCAGTACTTC,CASSLRGLGRETQYF
TRBJ2-3,-,TRBV4-1,once,TGCGCCAGCAGCCAGGACACTAGGGGCCCTACCTTACTTACGCAGTATTTT,CASSQDTRGPTLLTQYF
TRBJ2-7,-,TRBV18,-,TGTGCCAGCTCACCAGGACAGCGGTACGAGCAGTACTTC,CASSPGQRYEQYF
TRBJ1-3,-,TRBV7-2,-,TGTGCCAGCAGCCTAACAGGGACCTCTGGAAACACCATATATTTT,CASSLTGTSGNTIYF
TRBJ1-3,-,TRBV7-3,-,TGTGCCAGCAGCTTATTTCCCCGGACTTTCTCTGGAAACACCATATATTTT,CASSLFPRTFSGNTIYF
TRBJ2-1,-,TRBV11-3,-,TGTGCCAGCAGCTTAGGCCTATCCAGGGGTGAGCAGTTCTTC,CASSLGLSRGEQFF
TRBJ2-2,-,TRBV12-2,-,TGTGCAAGTCGCTTATGGGTAGCGAGACTAGCGGGAGGGCCTGGGTACGGGGAGCTGTTTTTT,CASRLWVARLAGGPGYGELFF
TRBJ2-3,TRBD1,TRBV5-8,once,TGTGCCAGCAGCTTACGTGACAGGGGCAAGGCAGATACGCAGTATTTT,CASSLRDRGKADTQYF
TRBJ2-5,-,TRBV11-2,few,TGTGCCAGCAGCTCTCCCGGGACTCAGGTGGGGCGGGAGACCCAGTACTTC,CASSSPGTQVGRETQYF
TRBJ2-7,-,TRBV7-8,-,TGTGCCAGCAGCCACGGCAGTTCCTACGAGCAGTACTTC,CASSHGSSYEQYF
TRBJ1-6,-,TRBV6-5,few,TGTGCCAGCAGTAGGACGGGTTCACCCCTCCACTTT,CASSRTGSPLHF
TRBJ1-6,-,TRBV4-1,-,TGCGCCAGCAGCCAAGGTCCAGGGGTGACATCGCCACCCCTCCACTTT,CASSQGPGVTSPPLHF
TRBJ2-5,-,TRBV7-2,-,TGTGCCAGCAGCTTAGAGGGGACGTACCAAGAGACCCAGTACTTC,CASSLEGTYQETQYF
TRBJ2-7,-,TRBV7-2,-,TGTGCCAGCAGTCCGAATAGAGGGATCTACGAGCAGTACTTC,CASSPNRGIYEQYF
TRBJ2-3,-,TRBV7-9,-,TGTGCCAGCAGCGAACTGGGGGCGGGGGTAGATACGCAGTATTTT,CASSELGAGVDTQYF
TRBJ1-1,-,TRBV25-1,-,TGTGCCAGCAGTCGGTCAGGCAGGAAAGCTTTCTTT,CASSRSGRKAFF
TRBJ2-2,-,TRBV7-9,-,TGTGCCAGCAGCTCTCCGCTTTTTATCACCGGGGAGCTGTTTTTT,CASSSPLFITGELFF
TRBJ2-2,-,TRBV28,-,TGTGCCAGCAGTTTGGTCTGGACTCTTTACACCGGGGAGCTGTTTTTT,CASSLVWTLYTGELFF
TRBJ2-5,TRBD1,TRBV7-9,-,TGTGCCAGCAGCTTTAGGACAGGGCAAGAGACCCAGTACTTC,CASSFRTGQETQYF
TRBJ1-2,-,TRBV28,few,TGTGCCAGCAGTTTAAGGTACCGAGGGGACGATGGCTACACCTTC,CASSLRYRGDDGYTF
TRBJ1-3,-,TRBV6-5,-,TGTGCCAGCACCGGACTCTTCTCTGGAAACACCATATATTTT,CASTGLFSGNTIYF
TRBJ2-1,-,TRBV7-2,-,TGTGCCAGCAGCCCAACTAGAGGGCCGACGACCTACAATGAGCAGTTCTTC,CASSPTRGPTTYNEQFF
TRBJ2-1,TRBD2,TRBV9,-,TGTGCCAGCAGCGTAGCGGGGACTAACTCCTACAATGAGCAGTTCTTC,CASSVAGTNSYNEQFF
TRBJ2-3,-,TRBV18,-,TGTGCCAGCTCTCACGGGGGCCGGGGAGATACGCAGTATTTT,CASSHGGRGDTQYF
TRBJ2-1,TRBD2,TRBV7-8,-,TGTGCCAGCAGCCCCAGGACGGGAGGTAGTGAGCAGTTCTTC,CASSPRTGGSEQFF
TRBJ2-7,TRBD2,TRBV5-4,few,TGTGCCAGCAGCTGGGGGACTAGCGGCCCCTACGAGCAGTACTTC,CASSWGTSGPYEQYF
TRBJ2-3,-,TRBV18,once,TGTGCCAGCTCACCAAGAAGGGACACAGATACGCAGTATTTT,CASSPRRDTDTQYF
TRBJ2-7,TRBD2,TRBV5-1,-,TGCGCCAGCAGCCCTGGACTAGCGGCCGCCTACGAGCAGTACTTC,CASSPGLAAAYEQYF
TRBJ1-6,TRBD1,TRBV6-1,-,TGTGCCAGCAGTGGAAGCGGGACAGGGAGCTCCTATAATTCACCCCTCCACTTT,CASSGSGTGSSYNSPLHF
TRBJ2-7,-,TRBV5-6,few,TGTGCCAGCAGCTTGGAGGCGGCAGAGATAGATATCCAGAACGAGCAGTACTTC,CASSLEAAEIDIQNEQYF
TRBJ2-1,-,TRBV5-1,-,TGCGCCAGCAGCTTGGCAGTATACAATGAGCAGTTCTTC,CASSLAVYNEQFF
TRBJ2-1,TRBD2,TRBV13,-,TGTGCCAGCAGCCTCAGGACTAGCGGGAGCTCTTATGAGCAGTTCTTC,CASSLRTSGSSYEQFF
TRBJ2-1,-,TRBV7-2,-,TGTGCCAGCAGTTTTGGTCTCAGGGCCCTCCGGGCCGGGGAGCAGTTCTTC,CASSFGLRALRAGEQFF
TRBJ1-1,TRBD1,TRBV10-2,-,TGCGCCAGCAGACAGGGGGTAGGCACTGAAGCTTTCTTT,CASRQGVGTEAFF
TRBJ2-1,-,TRBV9,-,TGTGCCAGCAGCTCGAGGGCACAGGAGTACAATGAGCAGTTCTTC,CASSSRAQEYNEQFF
TRBJ1-1,-,TRBV9,-,TGTGCCAGCAGCGCGACCATTGGCACTGAAGCTTTCTTT,CASSATIGTEAFF
TRBJ1-1,-,TRBV6-1,once,TGTGCCAGCAGGGGGGACGGGAACACTGAAGCTTTCTTT,CASRGDGNTEAFF
TRBJ2-7,-,TRBV7-9,-,TGTGCCAGCAGCTTAGGGAACCCCGGCGAGCAGTACTTC,CASSLGNPGEQYF
TRBJ2-7,TRBD2,TRBV15,-,TGTGCCACCAGCAGAGAGGCTAGCGGGGACTACGAGCAGTACTTC,CATSREASGDYEQYF